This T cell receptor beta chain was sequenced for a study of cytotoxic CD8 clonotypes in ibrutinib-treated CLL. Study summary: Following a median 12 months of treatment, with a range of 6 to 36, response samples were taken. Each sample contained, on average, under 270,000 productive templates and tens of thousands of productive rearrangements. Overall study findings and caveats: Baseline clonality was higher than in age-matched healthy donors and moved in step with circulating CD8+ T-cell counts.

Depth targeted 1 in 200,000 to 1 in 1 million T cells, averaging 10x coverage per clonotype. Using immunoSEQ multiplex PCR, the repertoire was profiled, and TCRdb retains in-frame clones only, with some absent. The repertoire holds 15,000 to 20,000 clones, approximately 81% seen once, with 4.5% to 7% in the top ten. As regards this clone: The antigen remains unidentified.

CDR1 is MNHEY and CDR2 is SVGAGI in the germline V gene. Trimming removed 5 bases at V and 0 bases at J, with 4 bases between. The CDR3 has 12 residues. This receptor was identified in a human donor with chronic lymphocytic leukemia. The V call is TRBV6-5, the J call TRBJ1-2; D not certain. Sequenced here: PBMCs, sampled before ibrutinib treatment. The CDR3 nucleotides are TGTGCCAGCAGTGCGACTAACTATGGCTACACCTTC. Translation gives CASSATNYGYTF.